The entry that follows covers one TCR beta chain sequence. Its cognate antigen is unknown. The data were taken from a study of graft-versus-host responses after intestinal transplantation. Background on the study: The transplants performed in recipients were multivisceral, liver-intestinal, or isolated intestinal. Points from the study as a whole: Detected in recipient marrow were GvH clones, some of which were first observed in ileum or blood. Early HvG declines after transplant were associated with peak circulating GvH clone levels.

Per the germline V gene, CDR1 is LGHNA and CDR2 is YNFKEQ. V was cut by 0 bases and J by 10 bases, with 7 bases left in between. The CDR3 contains 12 residues. The assay was immunoSEQ multiplex PCR, and TCRdb's table has in-frame clones only and misses some. The sample includes 90,000 to 130,000 clones, 80% to 95% of them seen just once. This clonotype was obtained from a human donor who received an intestinal transplant. The sample consisted of unstimulated CD8+ T cells sorted from spleen or lymph node cells, taken before intestinal transplant. The V gene is TRBV4-2, the J gene TRBJ2-1, with D uncertain. CDR3 nucleotide sequence: TGTGCCAGCAGCCAAGATCTGGGCGAGCAGTTCTTC. Amino acids: CASSQDLGEQFF.